These 24 T cell receptor beta chains share one sample of origin, sequenced in a study of memory B cells and T cells in multiple sclerosis. Their recognized antigens are unknown. Using immunoSEQ multiplex PCR, the repertoire was profiled, and TCRdb retains in-frame clones only, with some absent. The table has about 12,000 clones, about 83% seen once. Stimulus-free culture yielded autoproliferating CFSE-dim and non-proliferating CFSE-high T cells, each sequenced separately. Replicate wells were pooled after 7 days of stimulus-free culture of 40 million to 65 million CFSE-labeled PBMCs. The sequenced material came from PBMCs from blood kept in culture. The origin of the receptors is a human donor with multiple sclerosis.

The chain has TRBV5-4 and TRBJ2-5, with TRBD2 matching 9 bases. Germline CDR1 and CDR2: SGHNT and YYREEE (reference sequence). The V and J ends lost 2 bases and 0 bases, in that order; junction bases with no gene match: 2. This CDR3 is 15 amino acids long. CDR3 nucleotides: TGTGCCAGCAGCTTCAGACTAGCGGACCAAGAGACCCAGTACTTC. Protein: CASSFRLADQETQYF.

This chain links TRBV5-1 with TRBJ2-7; no clear D gene. V was trimmed by 0 bases and J by 2 bases, leaving 12 bases between them. Germline loops: CDR1 SGHRS, CDR2 YFSETQ. The CDR3 spans 15 residues. CDR3 sequence (DNA): TGCGCCAGCAGCTTGGAAGGCAGGTCCCCCTACGAGCAGTACTTC. This codes for CASSLEGRSPYEQYF.

In DNA, the CDR3 is TGTGCCAGCTCACCACCGGGACAGGGATACTATGGCTACACCTTC. This sequence encodes CASSPPGQGYYGYTF. V usage is TRBV18 and J usage is TRBJ1-2; TRBD1 aligns across 9 bases. The CDR3 has 15 amino acids. The germline V gene encodes CDR1 KGHSH and CDR2 LQKENI. Unmatched junction bases numbered 2, after V lost 0 bases and J lost 3 bases.

This chain uses TRBV28 with TRBJ1-3; tentatively, D is TRBD1 (5 bases). V was cut by 2 bases and J by 4 bases, with 9 bases left in between. CDR1 and CDR2 (germline): MDHEN, SYDVKM. The CDR3 covers 14 residues. The CDR3 is CASSLRGSGNTIYF. CDR3 nucleotide sequence: TGTGCCAGCAGTTTAAGGGGTTCCGGAAACACCATATATTTT.

The V gene is TRBV18, the J gene TRBJ1-5, with D possibly matching TRBD1 (5 bases). Trimming stripped 3 bases from V and 2 bases from J, with 11 bases between. This CDR3 region has 15 residues. Germline-derived CDR1 and CDR2 are KGHSH and LQKENI. CDR3 coding DNA: TGTGCCAGCTCACCTAGAATGGGGGGCAATCAGCCCCAGCATTTT. Protein: CASSPRMGGNQPQHF. The full variable domain, rest sourced from reference TRBV18 and TRBJ1-5, is NAGVMQNPRHLVRRRGQEARLRCSPMKGHSHVYWYRQLPEEGLKFMVYLQKENIIDESGMPKERFSAEFPKEGPSILRIQQVVRGDSAAYFCASSPRMGGNQPQHFGDGTRLSIL.

The chain combines TRBV19 with TRBJ1-6; D gene unclear. The CDR3 runs to 18 residues. Germline V gene sequence: CDR1 LNHDA, CDR2 SQIVND (reference sequence). Trimming shortened V by 5 bases and J by 5 bases, and 22 bases separated the two germline ends. Here the CDR3 reads CASSPTGSNAMNNSPLHF. The DNA of the CDR3 is TGTGCCAGTAGTCCGACCGGGAGCAACGCAATGAATAATTCACCCCTCCACTTT. The full variable domain, in which reference TRBV19 and TRBJ1-6 provide the parts outside the CDR3, is DGGITQSPKYLFRKEGQNVTLSCEQNLNHDAMYWYRQDPGQGLRLIYYSQIVNDFQKGDIAEGYSVSREKKESFPLTVTSAQKNPTAFYLCASSPTGSNAMNNSPLHFGNGTRLTVT.

The chain has TRBV12-2 and TRBJ2-1; TRBD2 is the table's D call and was not checked against the DNA. TRBV12-2 is tagged as a pseudogene. The CDR3 covers 18 residues. The CDR3 DNA reads as TGTGCAAGTCGCTTGGGGAGACTAGCGGGAGGTGCGTACAATGAGCAGTTCTTC. Amino acids: CASRLGRLAGGAYNEQFF.

This chain connects TRBV7-3 to TRBJ2-7, with D hard to call. Trimming took 2 bases from V and 4 from J, leaving 9 bases between them. Germline CDR1 is SGHTA and CDR2 is FQGTGA. CDR3 length: 13 amino acids. The CDR3 sequence is CASSLSGNYEQYF. DNA of the CDR3: TGTGCCAGCAGCTTATCCGGAAATTACGAGCAGTACTTC.

This clone was seen a few times. The DNA for the CDR3 is TGTGCCAGCAGCGTAGGTTCCCTAGGGAGGAATGAGCAGTTCTTC. It is translated as CASSVGSLGRNEQFF. The chain joins TRBV9 to TRBJ2-1; TRBD2 is a possible D gene (6 bases). The V gene's germline CDR1 is SGDLS and CDR2 YYNGEE. CDR3 length equals 15 residues. V was cut by 0 bases and J by 7 bases, with 14 bases left in between.

This clone was seen a few times. The rearrangement joins TRBV19 to TRBJ1-4; unclear D gene. CDR1 LNHDA and CDR2 SQIVND come from the germline V gene (reference sequence). V was clipped by 3 bases and J by 4 bases, with 9 bases between them. The CDR3 spans 14 residues. This CDR3 is CASSIGVLNEKLFF. CDR3 in DNA: TGTGCCAGTAGTATTGGGGTCCTTAATGAAAAACTGTTTTTT.

This chain joins TRBV29-1 and TRBJ2-7, with 7 bases aligning to TRBD2. Germline CDR1 reads SQVTM; CDR2 reads ANQGSEA. Losses at the gene ends were 6 bases for V and 1 base for J; bases not matched to a gene: 9. The CDR3 is 14 amino acids. The CDR3 sequence: CSVRTSVQSYEQYF. CDR3 in DNA: TGCAGCGTGCGAACTAGCGTACAATCCTACGAGCAGTACTTC.

The chain joins TRBV6-1 to TRBJ1-4; no reliable D call. This CDR3 has 15 amino acids. CDR1 and CDR2 from the germline V gene are MNHNS and SASEGT. V was trimmed by 4 bases and J by 3 bases, leaving 12 bases between them. The CDR3 DNA sequence: TGTGCCAGCAGTGCCCAAACCGGGGCTAATGAAAAACTGTTTTTT. Translating it yields CASSAQTGANEKLFF.

The chain employs TRBV19 and TRBJ2-3, with 10 bases lining up with TRBD2. The germline V gene has CDR1 LNHDA and CDR2 SQIVND (reference sequence). J lost 1 base, V lost 5 bases, and 9 bases had no gene match. The CDR3 has 17 residues. CDR3: CASSSAGLALGTDTQYF. CDR3 nucleotides: TGTGCCAGTAGTTCCGCGGGACTAGCGTTGGGCACAGATACGCAGTATTTT.

This sequence joins TRBV19 and TRBJ2-1; 13 nucleotides line up with TRBD2. Unmatched junction bases numbered 9, after V lost 0 bases and J lost 7 bases. Germline V gives CDR1 LNHDA, CDR2 SQIVND (reference sequence). CDR3 length equals 18 residues. The CDR3 sequence is CASSIDGLAGASMNEQFF. DNA for the CDR3: TGTGCCAGTAGTATAGATGGACTAGCGGGAGCCTCTATGAATGAGCAGTTCTTC. The full variable domain, with the rest looked up from reference TRBV19 and TRBJ2-1, is DGGITQSPKYLFRKEGQNVTLSCEQNLNHDAMYWYRQDPGQGLRLIYYSQIVNDFQKGDIAEGYSVSREKKESFPLTVTSAQKNPTAFYLCASSIDGLAGASMNEQFFGPGTRLTVL.

The chain uses TRBV6-1 and TRBJ1-1, with D possibly being TRBD1 (5 bases). The germline CDR1 and CDR2 sequences are MNHNS and SASEGT. Trimming removed 4 bases from V and 7 bases from J, with 10 bases in between. The CDR3 contains 12 residues. CDR3 in DNA: TGTGCCAGCAGTGGGGGGATAAGTGAAGCTTTCTTT. It codes for CASSGGISEAFF.

The chain employs TRBV5-1 and TRBJ1-4; TRBD1 matches at 8 bases. Looked up from germline, CDR1 is SGHRS and CDR2 is YFSETQ. Losses at the gene ends were 0 bases for V and 7 bases for J; bases not matched to a gene: 2. This CDR3 comprises 14 residues. The CDR3 DNA reads as TGCGCCAGCAGCTTGGGGCAGGGGGCTGAAAAACTGTTTTTT. Encoded protein: CASSLGQGAEKLFF.

The sample holds one count of this clone. V is TRBV15 and J is TRBJ2-5; D uncertain. The assigned J gene may be wrong: the sequence end matches TRBJ2-7 better. Per the germline V gene, CDR1 is LNHNV and CDR2 is YYDKDF (reference sequence). The CDR3 has 13 amino acids. CDR3 coding DNA: TGTGCCACCAGCCCTCGGGTGGGCTACGAGCAGTACTTC. As protein: CATSPRVGYEQYF.

The chain combines TRBV6-1 with TRBJ1-2; D not certain. Per the germline V gene, CDR1 is MNHNS and CDR2 is SASEGT. V lost 1 base and J lost 8, with 11 bases in between. CDR3 length equals 13 residues. CDR3 sequence (DNA): TGTGCCAGCAGTGAAGAAGGGTTGGGCGGCTACACCTTC. Amino acid sequence: CASSEEGLGGYTF.

V and J are TRBV2 and TRBJ1-3, with a weak D call TRBD1 (5 bases). The CDR3 loop spans 15 amino acids. Germline CDR1 and CDR2: SNHLY and FYNNEI. Deletions cut 6 bases from V and 0 bases from J, with 12 bases between. The CDR3 sequence is CASSQGRLSGNTIYF. DNA for the CDR3: TGTGCCAGCAGCCAGGGACGCCTCTCTGGAAACACCATATATTTT.

In this sample, this clone turned up once. The rearrangement joins TRBV6-6 to TRBJ2-1; D is unresolved. Between the trimmed V and J ends, which lost 2 bases and 0 bases, there was a span of 11 bases. CDR1 is MNHNY and CDR2 is SVGAGI in the germline V gene (reference sequence). The CDR3 is 16 amino acids. The CDR3 coding sequence is TGTGCCAGCAGTTACCGACGGACGCTCTCCTACAATGAGCAGTTCTTC. Translated, it gives CASSYRRTLSYNEQFF.

The chain employs TRBV7-8 and TRBJ1-4; TRBD1 agrees at 11 bases. Germline V gives CDR1 SGHVS, CDR2 FQNEAQ. This CDR3 region has 15 residues. With 6 bases clipped from V and 6 bases from J, the junction kept 6 bases outside the gene matches. The CDR3 nucleotides are TGTGCCAGCAGGGACAGGGGGCGAGGAGATGAAAAACTGTTTTTT. Translating gives CASRDRGRGDEKLFF.

The rearrangement joins TRBV2 to TRBJ2-3, with TRBD1 as a possible D gene (5 bases). V was pared by 7 bases and J by 2 bases, with 16 bases between. This CDR3 has 15 amino acids. Germline values: CDR1 SNHLY, CDR2 FYNNEI. This CDR3 reads CASKKRATVTDTQYF. The DNA for the CDR3 is TGTGCCAGCAAAAAAAGGGCGACAGTCACAGATACGCAGTATTTT.

V gene TRBV6-1 combines with J gene TRBJ2-1, with 10 nucleotides matching TRBD2. Trimming at V came to 7 bases and at J to 3 bases, leaving 6 bases not matched to a gene. The CDR3 length is 15 residues. The germline V gene has CDR1 MNHNS and CDR2 SASEGT. The CDR3 bases are TGTGCCAGCACTTCACGGACTAGCGGCTACAATGAGCAGTTCTTC. The encoded protein is CASTSRTSGYNEQFF.

The rearrangement joins TRBV9 to TRBJ2-7; no clear D gene. V lost 0 bases to trimming and J lost 2 bases, with 9 bases between them. Germline assignment: CDR1 SGDLS and CDR2 YYNGEE. This CDR3 has 14 residues. The chain's CDR3 is CASSVGQVPYEQYF. The CDR3 region has the DNA TGTGCCAGCAGCGTAGGGCAGGTCCCCTACGAGCAGTACTTC.